This T cell receptor beta chain was identified in a study of T cell repertoires in ileal Crohn's disease. Eligibility required adulthood, ileal or ileocolonic Crohn's disease and indicated ileocolonic resection. This CDR3 is 16 amino acids long. Per the germline V gene, CDR1 is SGHAT and CDR2 is FQNNGV. V shed 1 base and J shed 6 bases, with 18 bases lying between them. With respect to this clone: The antigen remains undetermined.

TCRB immunosequencing input was about 520 nanograms of biopsy DNA per sample. Here immunoSEQ multiplex PCR was the method, and the copy in TCRdb shows in-frame clones only, minus some. Of more than 4,500 clones listed, around 80% are singletons. Study findings and constraints: Active smokers at surgery had more clonal expansions than non-smokers.

Sequenced sample: ileal tissue. V is TRBV11-2 and J is TRBJ1-1; D remains ambiguous. This TCR was recovered from an adult with Crohn's disease. The CDR3 sequence: CASSLAAQPGNSEAFF. The CDR3 DNA is TGTGCCAGCAGCTTAGCAGCGCAGCCCGGAAACTCTGAAGCTTTCTTT.